The subject of this entry is one T cell receptor (beta chain). As yet, its antigen is unknown. Trimming took off 2 bases at V and 6 bases at J, with 15 bases between the two ends. The CDR3 runs 15 residues. Germline assignment: CDR1 SGHTA and CDR2 FQGNSA. This sample stems from a study of cytomegalovirus exposure and HLA in healthy donors. Across the whole study: A prior analysis found roughly 110 million unique TCR beta sequences from 170 million or so T cells. General study points: As was reported, the HLA-A and HLA-B alleles of most subjects were accurately predicted from TCR beta sequences.

Primers: 60 Vbeta forward and 13 Jbeta reverse. Assay: immunoSEQ multiplex PCR; the TCRdb copy retains only in-frame clones and omits some. The profile shows under 150,000 clones, 73% of them singletons. The sample comprised PBMCs. The V gene is TRBV7-2, the J gene TRBJ2-3, with D possibly being TRBD2 (6 bases). This TCR was recovered from a woman in her 40s in good health and CMV-seronegative. The CDR3 is CASSLPGVGRDTQYF. CDR3 DNA: TGTGCCAGCAGCTTACCGGGGGTGGGTCGGGATACGCAGTATTTT. Using reference TRBV7-2 and TRBJ2-3 for the parts outside the CDR3, the full variable domain is GAGVSQSPSNKVTEKGKDVELRCDPISGHTALYWYRQSLGQGLEFLIYFQGNSAPDKSGLPSDRFSAERTGGSVSTLTIQRTQQEDSAVYLCASSLPGVGRDTQYFGPGTRLTVL.